The clone carrying this T cell receptor (beta chain) appeared many times. This record belongs to a study of T cells in Graves' hyperthyroidism and ophthalmopathy. Regions amplified from RNA transcripts were the TCR beta CDR3 regions. TCR CDR3 underwent first-round RT-PCR with the HTBI primer set. TCRdb re-analysed the multiplex PCR reads in MiXCR, keeping a single row per CDR3 protein. The sample includes 300,000 to 450,000 distinct CDR3 sequences, about 15% of them seen just once. Newly diagnosed hyperthyroidism, duration under 2 months, in patients aged 18 to 65. Patients with uncontrolled infections, other autoimmune diseases, pregnancy or lactation were excluded. Diagnosing involved the use of clinical symptoms, serum thyroxine and TRAb, thyroid ultrasound and orbital computed tomography. Isolation of PBMCs was performed on 10 ml fresh peripheral blood. Material: blood. This clonotype originated in a woman in her sixties or seventies with Graves' hyperthyroidism.

This CDR3 is CASSETGDYGYTF. The CDR3, as DNA: TGTGCCAGCAGTGAAACAGGGGACTATGGCTACACCTTC. The chain is built from TRBV6-1 and TRBJ1-2, with TRBD1 matching over 7 bases. This CDR3 has 13 amino acids. J was trimmed by 3 bases and V by 2 bases; bases with no gene match: 0. CDR1 is MNHNS, CDR2 SASEGT, per germline.